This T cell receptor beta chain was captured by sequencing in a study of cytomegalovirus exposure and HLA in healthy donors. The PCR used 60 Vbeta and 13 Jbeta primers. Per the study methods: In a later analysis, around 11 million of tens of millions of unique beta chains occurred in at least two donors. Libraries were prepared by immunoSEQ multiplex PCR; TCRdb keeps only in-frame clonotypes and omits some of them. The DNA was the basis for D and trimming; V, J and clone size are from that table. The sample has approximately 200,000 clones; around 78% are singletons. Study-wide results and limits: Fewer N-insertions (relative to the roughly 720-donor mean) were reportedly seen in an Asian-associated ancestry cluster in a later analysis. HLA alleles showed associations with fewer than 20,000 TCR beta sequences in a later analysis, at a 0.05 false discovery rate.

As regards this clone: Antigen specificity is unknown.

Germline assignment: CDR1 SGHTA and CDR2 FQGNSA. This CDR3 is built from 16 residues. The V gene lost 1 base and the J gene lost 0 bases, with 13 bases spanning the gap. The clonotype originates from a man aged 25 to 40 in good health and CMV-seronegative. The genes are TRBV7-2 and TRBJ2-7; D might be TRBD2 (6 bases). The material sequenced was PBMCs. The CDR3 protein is CASSLVAGKHSYEQYF. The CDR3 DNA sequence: TGTGCCAGCAGCTTAGTGGCGGGAAAACACTCCTACGAGCAGTACTTC. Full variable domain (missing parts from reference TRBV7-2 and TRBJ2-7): GAGVSQSPSNKVTEKGKDVELRCDPISGHTALYWYRQSLGQGLEFLIYFQGNSAPDKSGLPSDRFSAERTGGSVSTLTIQRTQQEDSAVYLCASSLVAGKHSYEQYFGPGTRLTVT.